The rows below give T cell receptor beta chains drawn from one sample of a study of OX40 agonist ivuxolimab in advanced cancers. Data came from immunoSEQ multiplex PCR; TCRdb stores just in-frame clones and leaves some out. The data show some 49,000 clones, about 85% seen once. The specimen was CD4+ or CD8+ T cells sorted from blood, collected in a trial of the OX40 agonist ivuxolimab. These receptor sequences come from an adult with an advanced solid tumor such as melanoma, head and neck, liver or kidney cancer. The CDR3 runs from the conserved cysteine through the conserved F or W. The D gene is left open where the match is weak. Part of the rows lack a size; the others show once, few, many or a class for expanded clones.

cdr3_nt | cdr3_aa | v_call | cdr3_length | j_call | d_call | clone_size
TGTGCCAGCAGCTTAAAGGCAGAGCAAGAGACCCAGTACTTC | CASSLKAEQETQYF | TRBV13 | 14 | TRBJ2-5 | - | -
TGCGCCAGCAGCCAAGAGGGGCCAGCTTATAATGAAAAACTGTTTTTT | CASSQEGPAYNEKLFF | TRBV4-1 | 16 | TRBJ1-4 | - | -
TGCGCCAGCAGCCATGGCAGCGTAACGACTGAAGCTTTCTTT | CASSHGSVTTEAFF | TRBV4-3 | 14 | TRBJ1-1 | - | few
TGTGCCAGCAGTCTCACGGCGGGGATTGCACCCCTCCACTTT | CASSLTAGIAPLHF | TRBV27 | 14 | TRBJ1-6 | - | -
TGCGCCAGCAGCGAAGAGGATCAAGAGACCCAGTACTTC | CASSEEDQETQYF | TRBV5-1 | 13 | TRBJ2-5 | - | once
TGTGCCAGCAGCTTAGTAACGTACGGGGTAGGGGATACGCAGTATTTT | CASSLVTYGVGDTQYF | TRBV7-2 | 16 | TRBJ2-3 | - | -
TGTGCCACCAGCAACGACAACTCTGGAAACACCATATATTTT | CATSNDNSGNTIYF | TRBV15 | 14 | TRBJ1-3 | - | -
TGTGCCAGCAGTTTCCCGGGAGTCACTGAAGCTTTCTTT | CASSFPGVTEAFF | TRBV6-6 | 13 | TRBJ1-1 | - | -
TGTGCCAGCGAAGAAGGCTATGGCTACACCTTC | CASEEGYGYTF | TRBV7-8 | 11 | TRBJ1-2 | - | -
TGTGCCAGCTCGGGGGTTAACTATGGCTACACCTTC | CASSGVNYGYTF | TRBV9 | 12 | TRBJ1-2 | - | once
TGTGCCAGCAGCTTAGATGGTTGGGGGGATAATTCACCCCTCCACTTT | CASSLDGWGDNSPLHF | TRBV7-9 | 16 | TRBJ1-6 | - | -
TGTGCCACCCACAGGGTACAGACCGATACGCAGTATTTT | CATHRVQTDTQYF | TRBV27 | 13 | TRBJ2-3 | - | -
TGTGCCAGCAGCAGGACTAGCGGGGCCCCCCTTACAGATACGCAGTATTTT | CASSRTSGAPLTDTQYF | TRBV7-2 | 17 | TRBJ2-3 | TRBD2 | -
TGCGCCAGCAGCCAAGCCTTTGGTATCAATCAGCCCCAGCATTTT | CASSQAFGINQPQHF | TRBV4-1 | 15 | TRBJ1-5 | - | -
TGCGCCAGCAGCCAAGAAGAAAGAAACACCATATATTTT | CASSQEERNTIYF | TRBV4-1 | 13 | TRBJ1-3 | - | -
TGCGCCAGCAGCTTTTCGGGGGTAACCTACGAGCAGTACTTC | CASSFSGVTYEQYF | TRBV5-1 | 14 | TRBJ2-7 | - | -
TGTGCCAGCAGCGTAGCGGGAGGTGAAGCTTTCTTT | CASSVAGGEAFF | TRBV9 | 12 | TRBJ1-1 | - | -
TGTGCCAGCAGCAACCATAATCGGGAGGCTAACTATGGCTACACCTTC | CASSNHNREANYGYTF | TRBV9 | 16 | TRBJ1-2 | - | -
TGTGCCAGCAGCTTAGTAGGGGCCCTGGGCTACACCTTC | CASSLVGALGYTF | TRBV7-9 | 13 | TRBJ1-2 | - | -
TGTGCCAGCAGCTTTAGCGGGGGACCCTACGAGCAGTACTTC | CASSFSGGPYEQYF | TRBV7-3 | 14 | TRBJ2-7 | TRBD2 | -
TGCAGCGTTAAAGGGGCTGGGGCCAACGTCCTGACTTTC | CSVKGAGANVLTF | TRBV29-1 | 13 | TRBJ2-6 | - | -
TGTGCCAGTAGTCCCGGGACACTCTCCTACGAGCAGTACTTC | CASSPGTLSYEQYF | TRBV19 | 14 | TRBJ2-7 | - | -
TGTGCCAGCAGCTTAGGTGGGGGGGCCGGTGAGACCCAGTACTTC | CASSLGGGAGETQYF | TRBV7-2 | 15 | TRBJ2-5 | - | -
TGTGCCAGCAGCTTAGTCACCCGCGGCAGGGAGAACGAGCAGTACTTC | CASSLVTRGRENEQYF | TRBV7-2 | 16 | TRBJ2-7 | - | -
TGTGCCAGCAGCTTCGGGACAGGGGGTGGAAGTGAAGCTTTCTTT | CASSFGTGGGSEAFF | TRBV11-3 | 15 | TRBJ1-1 | TRBD1 | -
TGTGCCAGCAGTTATACAGCTCATACGAACACCGGGGAGCTGTTTTTT | CASSYTAHTNTGELFF | TRBV6-5 | 16 | TRBJ2-2 | - | -
TGTGCCAGCAGTTTCTCCATCTCCGGGTTGGCGGCGTACTTC | CASSFSISGLAAYF | TRBV28 | 14 | TRBJ2-5 | - | -
TGCAGCGTCGTAGGAGGGTCAAGCTCCTACGAGCAGTACTTC | CSVVGGSSSYEQYF | TRBV29-1 | 14 | TRBJ2-7 | - | -
TGTGCCAGCAGGGGGACAGGGAATTTGTGGGGAGGTTCACCCCTCCACTTT | CASRGTGNLWGGSPLHF | TRBV27 | 17 | TRBJ1-6 | TRBD1 | once
TGTGCCAGCAGCGTAGAGGCAGGGACTGGAAACACCATATATTTT | CASSVEAGTGNTIYF | TRBV9 | 15 | TRBJ1-3 | - | -
TGTGCCAGCAGCGCCCGACAGGGTCGGGAGACCCAGTACTTC | CASSARQGRETQYF | TRBV9 | 14 | TRBJ2-5 | TRBD1 | -
TGCGCCAGCAGCCACCCCTCTGGGGGGGCGAGCCTGAAGGAGTTGACTTTCTTT | CASSHPSGGASLKELTFF | TRBV4-1 | 18 | TRBJ1-1 | - | once
TGTGCCAGCAGCTTAGCCAGATCCTACGAGCAGTACTTC | CASSLARSYEQYF | TRBV11-2 | 13 | TRBJ2-7 | - | -
TGTGCCAGCCTTAAACGGGGGCGAGAGACCCAGTACTTC | CASLKRGRETQYF | TRBV28 | 13 | TRBJ2-5 | - | -
TGTGCCAGCAGCTTAGCGTCAGACTATAGCAATCAGCCCCAGCATTTT | CASSLASDYSNQPQHF | TRBV7-9 | 16 | TRBJ1-5 | - | -
TGTGCCAGCAGCCCCGGGTCAGCGAACACTGAAGCTTTCTTT | CASSPGSANTEAFF | TRBV7-8 | 14 | TRBJ1-1 | - | once
TGTGCCAGCAGTCGACTAGCGGGGGGGCCGACCTATGAGCAGTTCTTC | CASSRLAGGPTYEQFF | TRBV28 | 16 | TRBJ2-1 | TRBD2 | -
TGTGCCATCAGTGAGTCTGGGGCCCCCTCGAACACTGAAGCTTTCTTT | CAISESGAPSNTEAFF | TRBV10-3 | 16 | TRBJ1-1 | - | -
TGTGCCAGCAGGCCCCTTTTAGCGGGGGCCAACAATGAGCAGTTCTTC | CASRPLLAGANNEQFF | TRBV2 | 16 | TRBJ2-1 | TRBD2 | -
TGTGCCAGCAGCTACGATCTCACCGGGGAGCTGTTTTTT | CASSYDLTGELFF | TRBV7-9 | 13 | TRBJ2-2 | - | -
TGCGCCAGCAGCCATTACAGGAGTTCTGAAGCTTTCTTT | CASSHYRSSEAFF | TRBV4-1 | 13 | TRBJ1-1 | - | -
TGTGCCAGTAGTAACGCCCGGGACATGAACACTGAAGCTTTCTTT | CASSNARDMNTEAFF | TRBV19 | 15 | TRBJ1-1 | - | few
TGTGCCAGTAGTTTTACAGGGAATAGCAATCAGCCCCAGCATTTT | CASSFTGNSNQPQHF | TRBV19 | 15 | TRBJ1-5 | - | -
TGTGCCAGCAGCTTACTGACTAGCGGGGGGAAGGTAGATACGCAGTATTTT | CASSLLTSGGKVDTQYF | TRBV7-8 | 17 | TRBJ2-3 | TRBD2 | -
TGTGCCAGCATCACCCCCGGACAGGGGAGGACCTACAATGAGCAGTTCTTC | CASITPGQGRTYNEQFF | TRBV11-2 | 17 | TRBJ2-1 | TRBD1 | -
TGTGCCAGCAGCCAGGACTATGGCTACACCTTC | CASSQDYGYTF | TRBV4-2 | 11 | TRBJ1-2 | - | once
TGTGCCAGCAGTTTACGCCCTAGCCGGGTAGATACGCAGTATTTT | CASSLRPSRVDTQYF | TRBV27 | 15 | TRBJ2-3 | - | -
TGTGCCAGCAGCTTACAGGGTAGGGCGTACGAGCAGTACTTC | CASSLQGRAYEQYF | TRBV5-5 | 14 | TRBJ2-7 | - | -
TGTGCCAGCAGTTTGGGGACGGGGGGGTACTATGGCTACACCTTC | CASSLGTGGYYGYTF | TRBV28 | 15 | TRBJ1-2 | - | once
TGTGCCAGCGGGCTTATAGACGGCTACACCTTC | CASGLIDGYTF | TRBV6-1 | 11 | TRBJ1-2 | - | -
TGTGCCAGCAGCTTAGGGACAGGGCTATCTTATGGCTACACCTTC | CASSLGTGLSYGYTF | TRBV11-2 | 15 | TRBJ1-2 | TRBD1 | -
TGCACCAGCAGCGGCCCCCTAGCGGGGGGGCCGGTTGAGCAGTTCTTC | CTSSGPLAGGPVEQFF | TRBV1 | 16 | TRBJ2-1 | - | -
TGTGCCAGCAGAGGCTGGGACCAGGGAATCCACGAGCAGTACTTC | CASRGWDQGIHEQYF | TRBV27 | 15 | TRBJ2-7 | - | -
TGTGCCAGCCAGCTAGGGGGAATCGGGAGCGCTTTCTTT | CASQLGGIGSAFF | TRBV11-2 | 13 | TRBJ1-1 | - | -
TGTGCCAGCAGCTTGGAGGCAGTGGGGGCCTATGGCTACACCTTC | CASSLEAVGAYGYTF | TRBV5-5 | 15 | TRBJ1-2 | - | -
TGTGCCAGCAGCTCCATCGGGACAGGGGGGTTCGATCAGCCCCAGCATTTT | CASSSIGTGGFDQPQHF | TRBV5-6 | 17 | TRBJ1-5 | TRBD1 | once
TGCGCCAGCAGCCCGGGGGCAGGGATTAACTATGGCTACACCTTC | CASSPGAGINYGYTF | TRBV4-3 | 15 | TRBJ1-2 | - | -